This T cell receptor beta chain is from a study of CD4 T cells in relation to SARS-CoV-2 and coronaviruses (dated by TCRdb to the early 2020s). Background on the whole study: In the ViraFEST assay, PBMCs were cultured with antigen for approximately 9 days, after which TCR beta CDR3s were sequenced to identify clonal expansions specific to the antigen. A median age of approximately 37 years, with a range of roughly 20 to 75 years, was recorded for the full convalescent cohort of about a dozen patients. The roughly 12 convalescent patients included 8 males and 4 females; two subjects were Hispanic. Using patient-derived lymphoblastoid cell lines, the shared crossreactive spike epitopes were mapped to their HLA restriction. Memory CD4+ T cell crossreactivity between SARS-CoV-2 and common cold coronavirus spike proteins was assessed at the TCR clonotype level in the study. Samples from a few pre-COVID donors and the naive versus memory experiments were sequenced with the Adaptive Biotechnologies TCR-sequencing kit; other data were Illumina-based. For other donors in the study, expansion assays were sequenced with a different, Illumina-based TCR-beta assay.

Remarks on this clone: Its target antigen remains unknown. Within one base of it there is no much larger clone, and no base qualities were kept.

The study at large found these results: Crossreactivity analysis centred on spike protein, so crossreactivity against other viral proteins was not assessed. Naive versus memory sequencing indicated that memory recall responses, rather than primary responses primed during culture, are detected by the assay. In roughly two thirds of donors, memory CD4+ clonotypes turned up that crossrecognized SARS-CoV-2 and at least one common cold coronavirus spike. Because no donor provided both pre-pandemic and post-infection samples, tracing the source of pre-existing responses was limited. Small numbers of patients and of tested TCRs were a limitation of the study. Crossreactive clones showed significantly weaker SARS-CoV-2-driven expansion than monoreactive clones, consistent with antigenic imprinting.

Naive and memory CD4+ T cells were separated from cryopreserved PBMCs through CD4 enrichment, which was followed by EasySep naive CD4+ T cell enrichment. For under twelve days, 75,000 to 100,000 sorted naive or memory CD4+ T cells were cultured together with CEF peptides and T cell-depleted PBMCs at a 1:1 ratio. Each peptide culture condition was generally run in triplicate replicate wells. Ficoll-Paque PLUS gradient centrifugation was used to isolate PBMCs from leukapheresis product or whole blood. PBMCs were either used fresh in the expansion assay or cryopreserved at -140 degrees C. The QIAamp Micro DNA Kit was used to extract genomic DNA from the CD4+ T cells. DNA from CEF-cultured naive and memory CD4+ T cells underwent immunoSEQ TCR-beta sequencing at survey level. In the paper's pipeline: During preprocessing, nonproductive sequences were removed, along with CDR3s that did not begin with C, did not end with F or W, or were shorter than 7 amino acids. The MANAFEST web app was used to call antigen-specific clonotypes on the basis of expansion compared with the reference and with other culture wells. A clone was considered positive if the clone showed significant expansion compared with the reference culture in 2 of 3 replicate wells at an FDR below 0.05. Positive clones also required significant expansion versus all other tandem wells and an odds ratio above 5. Cultured and uncultured naive and memory CD4+ repertoires were searched for CDR3s previously identified as spike- and CEF-reactive. CDR3 homology was measured as pairwise Levenshtein distance, computed with the stringdist R package after trimming three terminal residues from each end. TCRdb holds this immuneACCESS table with in-frame rearrangements only. Some clones are missing; in checked studies, unresolved V genes explain under half, and the rest has no known cause. V, J and clone size were drawn from that table, and D and trimming were deduced from the DNA. Within this sample are 41,000 or so clones, with 84% of them counted one time only. 1.2% of the sample belongs to the ten largest clones.

The germline V gene sets CDR1 to SGDLS and CDR2 to YYNGEE. Trimming takes 2 bases from V and 0 bases from J, and the germline ends sit 7 bases apart. The CDR3 starts with the cysteine, ends with the phenylalanine, and has 14 residues. Kept here is only the CDR3 DNA, which spans 42 bases and is read in frame from base 1. This TCR was recovered from an adult with COVID-19. Sequenced input: naive CD4+ T cells from PBMCs, cultured in vitro. The meaning of the sample's cell subset or site label: naive CD4+ T cells isolated by negative enrichment. The chain was built from TRBV9 and TRBJ2-3; no confident D gene assignment can be made. The CDR3 region: CASSVAVSTDTQYF. At the DNA level, the sequence is TGTGCCAGCAGCGTGGCAGTAAGCACAGATACGCAGTATTTT.